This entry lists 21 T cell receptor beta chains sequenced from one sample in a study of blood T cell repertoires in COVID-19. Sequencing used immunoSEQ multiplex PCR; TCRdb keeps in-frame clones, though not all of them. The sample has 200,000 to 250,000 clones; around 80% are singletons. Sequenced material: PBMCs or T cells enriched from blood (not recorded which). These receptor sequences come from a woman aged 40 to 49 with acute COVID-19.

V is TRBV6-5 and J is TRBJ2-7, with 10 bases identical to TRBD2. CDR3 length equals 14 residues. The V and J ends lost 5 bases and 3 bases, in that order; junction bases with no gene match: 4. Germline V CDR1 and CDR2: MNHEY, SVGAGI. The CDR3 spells CASSIRTSGYEQYF. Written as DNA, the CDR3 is TGTGCCAGCAGTATCCGGACTAGCGGCTACGAGCAGTACTTC.

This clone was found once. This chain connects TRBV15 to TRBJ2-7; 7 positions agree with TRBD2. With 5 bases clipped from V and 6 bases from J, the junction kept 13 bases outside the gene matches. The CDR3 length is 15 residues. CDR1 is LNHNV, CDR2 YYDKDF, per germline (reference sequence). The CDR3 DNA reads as TGTGCCACCAGCTCCGGGGGGAAGGTCGTTTCCGAGCAGTACTTC. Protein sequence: CATSSGGKVVSEQYF. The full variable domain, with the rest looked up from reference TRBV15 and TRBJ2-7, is DAMVIQNPRYQVTQFGKPVTLSCSQTLNHNVMYWYQQKSSQAPKLLFHYYDKDFNNEADTPDNFQSRRPNTSFCFLDIRSPGLGDTAMYLCATSSGGKVVSEQYFGPGTRLTVT.

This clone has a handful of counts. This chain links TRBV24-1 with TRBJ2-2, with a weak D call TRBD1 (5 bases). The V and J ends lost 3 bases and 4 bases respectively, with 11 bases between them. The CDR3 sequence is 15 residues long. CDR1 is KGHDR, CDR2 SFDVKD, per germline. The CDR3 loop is CATSDHRTLTGELFF. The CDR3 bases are TGTGCCACCAGTGATCACAGGACCCTCACCGGGGAGCTGTTTTTT.

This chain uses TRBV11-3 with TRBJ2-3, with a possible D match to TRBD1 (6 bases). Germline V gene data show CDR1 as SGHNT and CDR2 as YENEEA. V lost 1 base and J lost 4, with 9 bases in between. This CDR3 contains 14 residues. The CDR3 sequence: CASSLVDSSDTQYF. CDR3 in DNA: TGTGCCAGCAGCTTAGTGGACAGTTCAGATACGCAGTATTTT.

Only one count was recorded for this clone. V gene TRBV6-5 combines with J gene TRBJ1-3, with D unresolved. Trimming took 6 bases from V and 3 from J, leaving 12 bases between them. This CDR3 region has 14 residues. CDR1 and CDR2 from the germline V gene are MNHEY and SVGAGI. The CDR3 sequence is CASSQSGSGNTIYF. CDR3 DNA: TGTGCCAGCAGCCAGTCTGGGAGTGGAAACACCATATATTTT.

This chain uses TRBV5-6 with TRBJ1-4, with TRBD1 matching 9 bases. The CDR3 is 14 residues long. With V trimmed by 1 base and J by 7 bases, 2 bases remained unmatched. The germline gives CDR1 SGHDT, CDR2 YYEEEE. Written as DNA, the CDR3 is TGTGCCAGCAGCTTGCGGGACAGGGTTGAAAAACTGTTTTTT. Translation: CASSLRDRVEKLFF.

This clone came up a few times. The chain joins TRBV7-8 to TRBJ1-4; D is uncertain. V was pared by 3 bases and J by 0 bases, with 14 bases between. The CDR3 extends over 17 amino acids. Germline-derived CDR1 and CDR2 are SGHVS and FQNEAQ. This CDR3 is CASSLGRRQTTNEKLFF. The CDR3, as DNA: TGTGCCAGCAGCTTGGGCCGCCGCCAAACAACTAATGAAAAACTGTTTTTT.

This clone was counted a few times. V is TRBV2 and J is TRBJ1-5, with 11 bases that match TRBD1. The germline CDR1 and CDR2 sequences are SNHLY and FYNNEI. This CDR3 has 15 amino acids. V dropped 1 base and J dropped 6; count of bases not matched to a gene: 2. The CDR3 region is CASSEGDRGVQPQHF. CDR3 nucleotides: TGTGCCAGCAGTGAAGGGGACAGGGGGGTTCAGCCCCAGCATTTT.

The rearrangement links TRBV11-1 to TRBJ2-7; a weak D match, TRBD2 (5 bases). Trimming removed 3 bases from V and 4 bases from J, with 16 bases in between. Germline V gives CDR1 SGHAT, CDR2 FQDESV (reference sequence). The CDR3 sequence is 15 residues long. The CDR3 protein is CASSFSSDYSYEQYF. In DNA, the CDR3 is TGTGCCAGCAGCTTTTCATCCGACTATTCTTACGAGCAGTACTTC. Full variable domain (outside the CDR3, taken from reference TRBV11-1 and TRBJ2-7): EAEVAQSPRYKITEKSQAVAFWCDPISGHATLYWYRQILGQGPELLVQFQDESVVDDSQLPKDRFSAERLKGVDSTLKIQPAELGDSAMYLCASSFSSDYSYEQYFGPGTRLTVT.

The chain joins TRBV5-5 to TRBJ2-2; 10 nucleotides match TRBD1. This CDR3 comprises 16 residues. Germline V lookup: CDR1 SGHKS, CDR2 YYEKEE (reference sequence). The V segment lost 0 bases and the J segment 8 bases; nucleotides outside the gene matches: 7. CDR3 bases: TGTGCCAGCAGCTTGGTAGTTGGGACAGGGGCAGGGGAGCTGTTTTTT. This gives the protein CASSLVVGTGAGELFF.

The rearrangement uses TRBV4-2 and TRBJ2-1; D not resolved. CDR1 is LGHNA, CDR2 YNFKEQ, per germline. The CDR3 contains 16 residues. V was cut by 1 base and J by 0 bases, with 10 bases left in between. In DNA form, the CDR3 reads TGTGCCAGCAGCCAAGGTAGTACCATCTCCTACAATGAGCAGTTCTTC. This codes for CASSQGSTISYNEQFF.

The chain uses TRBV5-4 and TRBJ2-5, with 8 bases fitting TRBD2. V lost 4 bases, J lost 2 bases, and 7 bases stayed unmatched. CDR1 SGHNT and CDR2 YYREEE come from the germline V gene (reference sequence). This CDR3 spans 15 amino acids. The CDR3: CASSLGTSGQETQYF. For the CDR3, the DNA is TGTGCCAGCAGCCTCGGGACTAGTGGGCAAGAGACCCAGTACTTC.

CDR3 bases: TGTGCCAGCAGGGACAGGGTCGTCTCACCCCTCCACTTT. Encoded protein: CASRDRVVSPLHF. J is TRBJ1-6 and V is TRBV2; 8 bases align to TRBD1. From germline, CDR1 is SNHLY and CDR2 FYNNEI. This CDR3 region has 13 residues. The ends lost 6 bases at V and 10 bases at J; junction bases unmatched: 5.

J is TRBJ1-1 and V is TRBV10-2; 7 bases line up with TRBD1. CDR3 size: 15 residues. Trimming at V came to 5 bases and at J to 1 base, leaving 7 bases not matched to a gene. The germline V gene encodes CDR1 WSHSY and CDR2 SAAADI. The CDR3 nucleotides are TGCGCCAGCAGTAAAGAGGGGGCTGCGAACACTGAAGCTTTCTTT. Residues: CASSKEGAANTEAFF.

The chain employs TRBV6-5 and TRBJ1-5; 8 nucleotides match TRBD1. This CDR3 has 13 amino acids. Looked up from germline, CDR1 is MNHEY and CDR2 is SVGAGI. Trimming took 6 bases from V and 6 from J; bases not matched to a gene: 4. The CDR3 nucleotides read TGTGCCAGCAGCGACAGGGGAGGTCAGCCCCAGCATTTT. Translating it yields CASSDRGGQPQHF.

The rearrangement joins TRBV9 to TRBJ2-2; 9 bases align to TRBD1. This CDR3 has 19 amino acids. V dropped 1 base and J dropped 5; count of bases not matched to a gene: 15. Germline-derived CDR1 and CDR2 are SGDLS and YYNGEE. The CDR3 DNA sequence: TGTGCCAGCAGCGTACTTCCGGGACAGGGAGTCATGAGGACCGGGGAGCTGTTTTTT. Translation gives CASSVLPGQGVMRTGELFF. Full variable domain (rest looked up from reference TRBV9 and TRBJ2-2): DSGVTQTPKHLITATGQRVTLRCSPRSGDLSVYWYQQSLDQGLQFLIQYYNGEERAKGNILERFSAQQFPDLHSELNLSSLELGDSALYFCASSVLPGQGVMRTGELFFGEGSRLTVL.

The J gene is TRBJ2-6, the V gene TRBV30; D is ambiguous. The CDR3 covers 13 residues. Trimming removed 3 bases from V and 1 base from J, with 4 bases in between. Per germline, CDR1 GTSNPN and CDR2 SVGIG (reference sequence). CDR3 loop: CAWRASGANVLTF. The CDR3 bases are TGTGCCTGGAGGGCTTCTGGGGCCAACGTCCTGACTTTC.

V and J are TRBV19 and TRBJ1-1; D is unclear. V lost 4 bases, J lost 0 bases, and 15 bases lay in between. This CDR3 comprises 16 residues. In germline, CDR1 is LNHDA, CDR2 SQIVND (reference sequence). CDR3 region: CASSKRYGNMNTEAFF. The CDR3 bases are TGTGCCAGTAGTAAGCGGTACGGCAACATGAACACTGAAGCTTTCTTT.

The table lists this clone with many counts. CDR3 region: CATIREGGTIYF. The CDR3 nucleotides read TGTGCCACTATCAGGGAAGGGGGCACCATATATTTT. This chain links TRBV28 with TRBJ1-3, with TRBD1 as a possible D gene (6 bases). In germline, CDR1 is MDHEN, CDR2 SYDVKM. The CDR3 consists of 12 residues. Trimming removed 10 bases from V and 9 bases from J, with 16 bases in between.

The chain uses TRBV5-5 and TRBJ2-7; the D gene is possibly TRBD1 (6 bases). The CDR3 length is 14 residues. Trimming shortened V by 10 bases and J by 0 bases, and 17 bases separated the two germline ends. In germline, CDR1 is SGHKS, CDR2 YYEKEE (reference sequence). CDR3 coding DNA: TGTGCCGGACAGACTGAAACCCACTCCTACGAGCAGTACTTC. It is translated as CAGQTETHSYEQYF.

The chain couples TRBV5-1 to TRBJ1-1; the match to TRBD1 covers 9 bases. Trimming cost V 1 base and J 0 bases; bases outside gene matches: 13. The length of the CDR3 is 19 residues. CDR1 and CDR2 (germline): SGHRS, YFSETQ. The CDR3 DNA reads TGCGCCAGCAGCTTGCTCCCCTCCGGGACAGGGACAGTGAACACTGAAGCTTTCTTT. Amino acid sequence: CASSLLPSGTGTVNTEAFF.